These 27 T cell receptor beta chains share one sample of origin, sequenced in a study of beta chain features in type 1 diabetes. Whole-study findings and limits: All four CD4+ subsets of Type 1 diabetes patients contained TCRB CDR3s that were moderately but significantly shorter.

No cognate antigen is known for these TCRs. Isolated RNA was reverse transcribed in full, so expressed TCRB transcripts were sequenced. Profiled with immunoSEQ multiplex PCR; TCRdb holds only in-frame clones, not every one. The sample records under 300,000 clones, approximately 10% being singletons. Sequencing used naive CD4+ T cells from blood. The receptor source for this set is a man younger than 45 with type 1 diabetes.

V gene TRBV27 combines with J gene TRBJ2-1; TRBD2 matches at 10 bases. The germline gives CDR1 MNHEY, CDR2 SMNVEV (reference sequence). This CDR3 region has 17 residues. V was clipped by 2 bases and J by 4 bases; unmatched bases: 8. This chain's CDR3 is CASSLIASGGYYNEQFF. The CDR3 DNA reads TGTGCCAGCAGTTTAATAGCTAGCGGGGGCTATTACAATGAGCAGTTCTTC.

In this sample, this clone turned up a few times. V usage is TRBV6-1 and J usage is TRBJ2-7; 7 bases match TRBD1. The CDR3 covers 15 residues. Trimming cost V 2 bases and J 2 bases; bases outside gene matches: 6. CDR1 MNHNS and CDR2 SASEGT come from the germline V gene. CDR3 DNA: TGTGCCAGCAGTGAAATTCCGGGACAGACCTACGAGCAGTACTTC. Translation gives CASSEIPGQTYEQYF.

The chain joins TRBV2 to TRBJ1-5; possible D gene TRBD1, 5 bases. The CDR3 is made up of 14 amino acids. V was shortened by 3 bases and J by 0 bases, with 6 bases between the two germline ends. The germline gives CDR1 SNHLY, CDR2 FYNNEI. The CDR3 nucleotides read TGTGCCAGCAGTGACAGGGCTAGCAATCAGCCCCAGCATTTT. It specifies CASSDRASNQPQHF.

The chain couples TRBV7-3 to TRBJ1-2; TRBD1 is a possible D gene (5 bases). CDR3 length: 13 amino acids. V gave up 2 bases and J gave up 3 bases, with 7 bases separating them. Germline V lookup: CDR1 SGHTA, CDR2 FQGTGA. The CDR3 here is CASSLGADYGYTF. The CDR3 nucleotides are TGTGCCAGCAGCTTAGGGGCAGACTATGGCTACACCTTC.

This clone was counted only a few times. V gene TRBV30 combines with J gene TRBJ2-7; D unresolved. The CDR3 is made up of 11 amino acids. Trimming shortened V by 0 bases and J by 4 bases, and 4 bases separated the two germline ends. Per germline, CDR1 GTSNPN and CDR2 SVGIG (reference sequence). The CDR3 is CAWSVSYEQYF. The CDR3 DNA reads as TGTGCCTGGAGTGTATCGTACGAGCAGTACTTC.

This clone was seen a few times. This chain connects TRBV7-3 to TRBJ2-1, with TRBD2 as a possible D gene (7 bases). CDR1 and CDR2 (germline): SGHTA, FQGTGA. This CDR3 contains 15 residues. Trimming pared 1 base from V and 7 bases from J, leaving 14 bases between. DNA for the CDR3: TGTGCCAGCAGCTTAAAGAGGGGGGGCCAGAATGAGCAGTTCTTC. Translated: CASSLKRGGQNEQFF.

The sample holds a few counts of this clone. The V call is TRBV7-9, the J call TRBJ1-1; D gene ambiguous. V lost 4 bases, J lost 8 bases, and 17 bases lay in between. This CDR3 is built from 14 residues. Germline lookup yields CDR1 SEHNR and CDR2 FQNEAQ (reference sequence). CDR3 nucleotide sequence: TGTGCCAGCAGCTCCATTTCTCGCACTAGCGAAGCTTTCTTT. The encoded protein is CASSSISRTSEAFF.

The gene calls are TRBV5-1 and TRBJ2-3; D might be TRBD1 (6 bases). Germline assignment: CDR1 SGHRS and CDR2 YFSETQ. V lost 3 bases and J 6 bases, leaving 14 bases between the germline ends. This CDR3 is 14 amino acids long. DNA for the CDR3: TGCGCCAGCAGCTCTTCAGGGGCGGTGGATACGCAGTATTTT. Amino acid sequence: CASSSSGAVDTQYF.

The CDR3, as DNA: TGTGCCAGTAGTATAAAGATGGGCGGCTACACCTTC. It translates to CASSIKMGGYTF. The chain joins TRBV19 to TRBJ1-2, with D unresolved. Germline-derived CDR1 and CDR2 are LNHDA and SQIVND (reference sequence). The CDR3 sequence is 12 residues long. V was trimmed by 2 bases and J by 8 bases, leaving 9 bases between them.

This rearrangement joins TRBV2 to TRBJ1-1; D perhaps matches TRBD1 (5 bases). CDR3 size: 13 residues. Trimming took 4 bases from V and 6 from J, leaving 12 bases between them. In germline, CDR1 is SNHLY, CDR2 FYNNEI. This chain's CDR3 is CASSVAREAEAFF. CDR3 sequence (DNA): TGTGCCAGCAGTGTAGCCAGGGAGGCTGAAGCTTTCTTT.

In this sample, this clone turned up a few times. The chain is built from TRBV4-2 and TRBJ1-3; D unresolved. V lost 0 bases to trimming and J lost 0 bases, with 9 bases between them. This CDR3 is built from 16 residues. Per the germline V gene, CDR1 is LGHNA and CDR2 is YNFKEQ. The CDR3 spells CASSQEALLSGNTIYF. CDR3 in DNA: TGTGCCAGCAGCCAAGAGGCACTACTCTCTGGAAACACCATATATTTT.

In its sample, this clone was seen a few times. CDR3 in amino acids: CASSSGQGYEQYF. CDR3 DNA: TGTGCCAGCAGCTCGGGACAGGGCTACGAGCAGTACTTC. J is TRBJ2-7 and V is TRBV5-4; 9 bases are a match to TRBD1. Per the germline V gene, CDR1 is SGHNT and CDR2 is YYREEE (reference sequence). Trimming took 3 bases from V and 3 from J; bases not matched to a gene: 1. This CDR3 region has 13 residues.

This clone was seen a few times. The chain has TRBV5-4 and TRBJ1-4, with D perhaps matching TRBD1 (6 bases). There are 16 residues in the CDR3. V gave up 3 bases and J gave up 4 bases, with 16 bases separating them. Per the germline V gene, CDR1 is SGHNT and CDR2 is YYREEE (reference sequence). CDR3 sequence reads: CASSSLSGAGNEKLFF. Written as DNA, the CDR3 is TGTGCCAGCAGCTCCCTCTCAGGGGCGGGTAATGAAAAACTGTTTTTT.

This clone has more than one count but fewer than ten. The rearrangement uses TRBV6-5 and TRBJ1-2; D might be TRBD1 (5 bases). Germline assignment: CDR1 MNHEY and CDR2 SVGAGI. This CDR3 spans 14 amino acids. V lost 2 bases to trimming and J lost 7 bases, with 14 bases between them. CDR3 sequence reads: CASSYGAGGRGYTF. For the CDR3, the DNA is TGTGCCAGCAGTTACGGAGCGGGGGGTCGTGGCTACACCTTC.

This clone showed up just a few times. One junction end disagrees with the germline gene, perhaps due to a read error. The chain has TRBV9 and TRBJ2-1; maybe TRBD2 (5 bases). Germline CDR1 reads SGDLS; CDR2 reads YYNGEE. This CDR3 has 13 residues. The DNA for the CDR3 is TGTGCCAGCAGCGCTCACGCCGAACTAGAGCCGTTCTTC. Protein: CASSAHAELEPFF.

The chain's CDR3 is CASSLETPGQGVDEQYF. CDR3 in DNA: TGCGCCAGCAGCTTGGAGACGCCGGGACAGGGGGTGGACGAGCAGTACTTC. The genes are TRBV5-1 and TRBJ2-7; 11 bases match TRBD1. The CDR3 loop spans 17 amino acids. V shed 0 bases and J 5 bases; nucleotides not matched to a gene: 10. CDR1 and CDR2 from the germline V gene are SGHRS and YFSETQ.

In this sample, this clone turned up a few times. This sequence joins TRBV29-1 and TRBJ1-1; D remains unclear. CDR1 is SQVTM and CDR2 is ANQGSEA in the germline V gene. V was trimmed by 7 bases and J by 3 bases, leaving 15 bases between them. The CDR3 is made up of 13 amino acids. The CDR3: CSAIASVDTEAFF. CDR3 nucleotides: TGCAGCGCCATCGCATCGGTGGACACTGAAGCTTTCTTT.

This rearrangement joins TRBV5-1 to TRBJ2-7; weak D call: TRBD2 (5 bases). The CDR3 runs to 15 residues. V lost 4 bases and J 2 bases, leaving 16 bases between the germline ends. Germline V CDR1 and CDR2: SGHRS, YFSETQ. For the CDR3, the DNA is TGCGCCAGCAGCCCCACGGACGGAGGAACCTACGAGCAGTACTTC. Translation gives CASSPTDGGTYEQYF.

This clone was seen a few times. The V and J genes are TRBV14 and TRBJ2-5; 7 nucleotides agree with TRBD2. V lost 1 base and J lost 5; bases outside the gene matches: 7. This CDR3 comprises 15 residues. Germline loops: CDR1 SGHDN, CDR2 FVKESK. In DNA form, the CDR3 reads TGTGCCAGCAGCCAAGGAGGACTAGGCGGGGAGACCCAGTACTTC. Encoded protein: CASSQGGLGGETQYF.

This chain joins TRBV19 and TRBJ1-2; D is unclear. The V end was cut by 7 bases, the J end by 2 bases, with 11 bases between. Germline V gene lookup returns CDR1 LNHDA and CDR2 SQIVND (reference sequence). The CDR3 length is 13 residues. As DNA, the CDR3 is TGTGCCAGTACCTACGACGGGAACTATGGCTACACCTTC. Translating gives CASTYDGNYGYTF. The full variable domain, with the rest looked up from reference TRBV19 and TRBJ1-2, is DGGITQSPKYLFRKEGQNVTLSCEQNLNHDAMYWYRQDPGQGLRLIYYSQIVNDFQKGDIAEGYSVSREKKESFPLTVTSAQKNPTAFYLCASTYDGNYGYTFGSGTRLTVV.

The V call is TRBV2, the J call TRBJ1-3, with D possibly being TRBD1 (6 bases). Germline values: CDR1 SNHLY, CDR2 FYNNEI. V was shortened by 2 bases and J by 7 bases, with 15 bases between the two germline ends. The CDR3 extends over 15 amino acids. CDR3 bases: TGTGCCAGCAGTGAACAGGGGATCCCGGGGAACACCATATATTTT. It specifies CASSEQGIPGNTIYF.

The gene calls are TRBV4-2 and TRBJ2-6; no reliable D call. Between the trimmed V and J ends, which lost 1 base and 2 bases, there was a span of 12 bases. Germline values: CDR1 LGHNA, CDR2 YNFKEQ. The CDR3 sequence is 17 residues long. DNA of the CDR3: TGTGCCAGCAGCCAAGCACCCTCAGGTGCTGGGGCCAACGTCCTGACTTTC. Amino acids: CASSQAPSGAGANVLTF.

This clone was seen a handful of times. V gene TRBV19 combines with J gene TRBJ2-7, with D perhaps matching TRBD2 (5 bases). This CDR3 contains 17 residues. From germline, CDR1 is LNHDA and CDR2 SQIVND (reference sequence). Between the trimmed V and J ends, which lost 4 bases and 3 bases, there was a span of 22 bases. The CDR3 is CASSRAPFGSEIYEQYF. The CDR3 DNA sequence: TGTGCCAGTAGTAGAGCCCCATTTGGGAGCGAGATCTACGAGCAGTACTTC.

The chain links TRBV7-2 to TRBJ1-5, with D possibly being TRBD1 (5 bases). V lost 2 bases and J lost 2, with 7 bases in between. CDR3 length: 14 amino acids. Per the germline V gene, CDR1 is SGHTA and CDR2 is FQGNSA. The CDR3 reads CASSLQGGNQPQHF. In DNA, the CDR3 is TGTGCCAGCAGCTTACAAGGGGGCAATCAGCCCCAGCATTTT.

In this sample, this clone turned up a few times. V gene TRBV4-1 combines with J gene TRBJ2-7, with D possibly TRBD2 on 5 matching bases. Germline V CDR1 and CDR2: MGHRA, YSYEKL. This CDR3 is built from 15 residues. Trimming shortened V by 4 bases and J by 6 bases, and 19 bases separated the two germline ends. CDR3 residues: CASSRQTGVLGEQYF. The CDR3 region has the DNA TGCGCCAGCAGCCGCCAGACCGGGGTCCTCGGCGAGCAGTACTTC.

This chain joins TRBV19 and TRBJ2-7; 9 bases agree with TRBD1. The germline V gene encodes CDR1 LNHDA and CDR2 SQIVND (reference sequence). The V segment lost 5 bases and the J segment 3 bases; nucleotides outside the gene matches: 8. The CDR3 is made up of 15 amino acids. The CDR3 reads CASSSGTGSRYEQYF. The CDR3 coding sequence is TGTGCCAGTAGTTCCGGGACAGGGTCGCGCTACGAGCAGTACTTC.

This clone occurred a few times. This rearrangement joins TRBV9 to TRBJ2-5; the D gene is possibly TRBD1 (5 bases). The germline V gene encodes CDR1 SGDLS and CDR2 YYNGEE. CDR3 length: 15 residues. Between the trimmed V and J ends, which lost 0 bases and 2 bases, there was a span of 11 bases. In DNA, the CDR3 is TGTGCCAGCAGCGTAGAGTTGGGGCCTCAAGAGACCCAGTACTTC. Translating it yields CASSVELGPQETQYF.